This is a list of T cell receptor beta chains from one sample in a study of T cell changes during pregnancy in multiple sclerosis. Generated by immunoSEQ multiplex PCR, the TCRdb table keeps only in-frame clones and is missing some. This table has approximately 46,000 clones, 80% to 90% appearing once. Specimen: CD4+ T cells from peripheral blood mononuclear cells, collected after pregnancy. These receptor sequences come from a female donor with multiple sclerosis, enrolled in a pregnancy study. CDR3s include the opening cysteine and the closing phenylalanine or tryptophan. Each record gives: clone size, J gene, V gene, D gene, CDR3 DNA, CDR3 protein. The D gene is left open where the match is weak. A row's size may be missing; if present it is once, few, many or a size class.

>.|TRBJ2-2|TRBV9|TRBD2
TGTGCCAGCACCATTAGGGCTAGCGGGGACGGGGAGCTGTTTTTT
CASTIRASGDGELFF
>medium-sized|TRBJ1-2|TRBV30|.
TGTGCCTGGAACGTCGCGATGTTTGGCTACACCTTC
CAWNVAMFGYTF
>.|TRBJ2-7|TRBV5-1|.
TGCGCCAGCAGCTTGGGGCACTACGAGCAGTACTTC
CASSLGHYEQYF
>.|TRBJ2-7|TRBV27|.
TGTGCCAGCAGTTTACTTTCTGGTAGGGACTCCAGCTCCTACGAGCAGTACTTC
CASSLLSGRDSSSYEQYF
>.|TRBJ2-4|TRBV7-8|.
TGTGCCAGCAGCTTAGACAGAATTAAAGCCAAAAACATTCAGTACTTC
CASSLDRIKAKNIQYF
>.|TRBJ2-7|TRBV2|TRBD1
TGTGCCAGCAGTCAGACAGGGCGCGAGCAGTACTTC
CASSQTGREQYF
>.|TRBJ1-4|TRBV11-2|TRBD1
TGTGCCAGCAGCCACGGACAGGGGGTAGAAAAACTGTTTTTT
CASSHGQGVEKLFF
>.|TRBJ2-1|TRBV15|TRBD2
TGTGCCACCAGCAGAGATTGGGGACTAGCGGTTACCCATGAGCAGTTCTTC
CATSRDWGLAVTHEQFF
>once|TRBJ2-7|TRBV10-1|TRBD2
TGCGCCAGCAGTATTAGCGGGTCCTACGAGCAGTACTTC
CASSISGSYEQYF
>.|TRBJ2-3|TRBV4-3|.
TGCGCCAGCAGCCAAGGGAGCGGGAGCACAGATACGCAGTATTTT
CASSQGSGSTDTQYF
>.|TRBJ1-4|TRBV5-1|TRBD1
TGCGCCAGCAGCCTCAGGGGGCCCACTAATGAAAAACTGTTTTTT
CASSLRGPTNEKLFF
>.|TRBJ2-3|TRBV12-2|.
TGTGCAAGTCGCTCCCAGGGACCCTCCGGAAAGAGTGGTGGGGGGGCAGATACGCAGTATTTT
CASRSQGPSGKSGGGADTQYF
>few|TRBJ1-1|TRBV18|.
TGTGCCAGCTCAGTCAGGGCTGGTGAAGCTTTCTTT
CASSVRAGEAFF
>once|TRBJ2-3|TRBV7-2|TRBD2
TGTGCCGGGGGGGGTGGGTCGAGCACAGATACGCAGTATTTT
CAGGGGSSTDTQYF
>.|TRBJ1-1|TRBV10-1|TRBD1
TGCGCCAGCAGTGACCAGGGGGTAGGCACTGAAGCTTTCTTT
CASSDQGVGTEAFF
>.|TRBJ2-7|TRBV7-9|.
TGTGCCAGCAGCTTCCGAGAAAGCTCCTACGAGCAGTACTTC
CASSFRESSYEQYF
>.|TRBJ1-4|TRBV2|TRBD1
TGTGCCAGCAGTGGCCGGACAGGAAAGCAATCTAATGAAAAACTGTTTTTT
CASSGRTGKQSNEKLFF
>.|TRBJ2-3|TRBV5-1|TRBD1
TGCGCCAGCAGCATACAGATGACAGGGCCGGTGACAGATACGCAGTATTTT
CASSIQMTGPVTDTQYF
>.|TRBJ2-3|TRBV11-2|TRBD1
TGTGCCAGCAGCTTGGGTGACAGGGGGCTGGGAGATACGCAGTATTTT
CASSLGDRGLGDTQYF
>once|TRBJ2-1|TRBV4-2|.
TGTGCCAGCAGCCAGACGAGGGATACCTACAATGAGCAGTTCTTC
CASSQTRDTYNEQFF
>.|TRBJ2-1|TRBV10-1|TRBD2
TGCGCCAGCAGTCCCCGAGTCCTAGCGGGGGGGGACCTACAGTTCTTC
CASSPRVLAGGDLQFF
>.|TRBJ2-3|TRBV19|TRBD2
TGTGCCAGTAGTGATGCGGGAGTCCCGCGGGGTACGCAGTATTTT
CASSDAGVPRGTQYF
>.|TRBJ1-2|TRBV6-1|TRBD1
TGTGCCACCAACAGGGGAATTAACTATGGCTACACCTTC
CATNRGINYGYTF
>.|TRBJ1-4|TRBV5-1|TRBD1
TGCGCCAGCAGCAAGAGTGCCGGGACAGGGGATGAAAAACTGTTTTTT
CASSKSAGTGDEKLFF
>once|TRBJ2-1|TRBV11-3|.
TGTGCCAGCAGCTTAGGCGCTAGCGAGCAGTTCTTC
CASSLGASEQFF
>.|TRBJ2-7|TRBV10-3|.
TGTGCCATCAGTGAGTCTGGCGGTTCCTACGAGCAGTACTTC
CAISESGGSYEQYF
>.|TRBJ2-1|TRBV4-1|.
TGCGCCAGCAGCCAATGGGAGCGAACCCTGTACAATGAGCAGTTCTTC
CASSQWERTLYNEQFF
>.|TRBJ2-7|TRBV28|TRBD1
TGTGCCAGCAGCCGACAGGGGGGCCACGAGCAGTACTTC
CASSRQGGHEQYF
>.|TRBJ1-4|TRBV9|TRBD1
TGTGCCAGCAGCGTCAGCCCGACAGGGTCAACTAATGAAAAACTGTTTTTT
CASSVSPTGSTNEKLFF
>.|TRBJ2-2|TRBV15|.
TGTGCCTCCCGACCCGGGAATAGCTTTGACACCGGGGAGCTGTTTTTT
CASRPGNSFDTGELFF
>.|TRBJ1-1|TRBV5-4|TRBD1
TGTGCCAGCAGCGTACAGGGGAAGGTCACTGAAGCTTTCTTT
CASSVQGKVTEAFF
>.|TRBJ1-2|TRBV5-8|TRBD1
TGTGCCAGCAGCCGTACAGGGGCCGCTAGCAACTATGGCTACACCTTC
CASSRTGAASNYGYTF
>.|TRBJ2-2|TRBV7-9|.
TGTGCCAGCAGCTCCCTAGCTTTGAGGAGGGAAGGCACCGGGGAGCTGTTTTTT
CASSSLALRREGTGELFF
>.|TRBJ2-3|TRBV7-2|TRBD1
TGTGCCAGCAGCTTAGCGACAGGGGTTGGTGCAGGTACGCAGTATTTT
CASSLATGVGAGTQYF
>.|TRBJ2-1|TRBV5-1|TRBD2
TGCGCCAGCAGCTTGCCTAGCGGGGACTACAATGAGCAGTTCTTC
CASSLPSGDYNEQFF
>.|TRBJ1-2|TRBV18|.
TGTGCCAGCTCACCCTCGGCACAGGGATATATGATCTATGGCTACACCTTC
CASSPSAQGYMIYGYTF
>few|TRBJ1-1|TRBV5-1|.
TGCGCCAGCAGCGTGGACGAGGCTGAAGCTTTCTTT
CASSVDEAEAFF
>few|TRBJ1-1|TRBV5-1|TRBD1
TGCGCCAGCAGCGACAGGGACAATGCTGAAGCTTTCTTT
CASSDRDNAEAFF
>.|TRBJ2-5|TRBV28|TRBD1
TGTGCCAGCACTACACAACTCAGGGGGAGAGCGGAGACCCAGTACTTC
CASTTQLRGRAETQYF
>once|TRBJ2-7|TRBV6-5|.
TGTGCCAGCAGTTTGTACGGGAGTCCCTACGAGCAGTACTTC
CASSLYGSPYEQYF
>.|TRBJ2-2|TRBV18|.
TGTGCCAGCTCACCTGGCAATGAAAACACCGGGGAGCTGTTTTTT
CASSPGNENTGELFF
>.|TRBJ2-7|TRBV28|.
TGTGCCAGCAGTCTATCCACTAGGGCAGCGAGCTCCTACGAGCAGTACTTC
CASSLSTRAASSYEQYF
>.|TRBJ2-3|TRBV7-9|.
TGTGCCAGCAGCCCCCAAGGGGGAGACACAGATACGCAGTATTTT
CASSPQGGDTDTQYF
>.|TRBJ1-1|TRBV25-1|.
TGTGCCAGCAGTGACAGGAACACTGAAGCTTTCTTT
CASSDRNTEAFF
>.|TRBJ1-2|TRBV5-5|.
TGTGCCAGCAGCTTGTTAGCGGCAGGCCAGGCGGGTGGCTACACCTTC
CASSLLAAGQAGGYTF
>.|TRBJ1-2|TRBV6-6|.
TGTGCCAGCAGTTGGGCGACAGGATCCATCTATGGCTACACCTTC
CASSWATGSIYGYTF
>few|TRBJ2-7|TRBV2|TRBD2
TGTGCCAGCAGCCCCCTAGCGGGAGTGCAGTACTTC
CASSPLAGVQYF
>.|TRBJ2-3|TRBV27|.
TGTGCCAGCAGTTTCCAAAGAGGGAGCACAGATACGCAGTATTTT
CASSFQRGSTDTQYF
>.|TRBJ2-7|TRBV6-5|TRBD2
TGTGCCAGCAGTTACTCGGGACTAGCGGGAGGCGAGCAGCACTTC
CASSYSGLAGGEQHF
>.|TRBJ1-2|TRBV28|.
TGTGCCAGCAGTTTGATGGAGTCGGGGGGCCCTAACTATGGCTACACCTTC
CASSLMESGGPNYGYTF
>.|TRBJ2-1|TRBV19|TRBD2
TGTGCCAGTAGTATTATGGGACTAGCGGGAGTGACCTCCAATGAGCAGTTCTTC
CASSIMGLAGVTSNEQFF